This TCR beta chain was sequenced for a study of OX40 agonist ivuxolimab in advanced cancers. Overall study: Earlier anti-PD-1, anti-PD-L1 or anti-CTLA-4 therapy was permitted; 35% to 50% had received some.

The CDR3 covers 16 residues. Germline V gene data show CDR1 as SGHKS and CDR2 as YYEKEE (reference sequence). J was trimmed by 5 bases and V by 0 bases; bases with no gene match: 10. Libraries were prepared by immunoSEQ multiplex PCR; TCRdb keeps only in-frame clonotypes and omits some of them. The sample records around 70,000 clones, less than 90% being singletons. The chain joins TRBV5-5 to TRBJ1-1, with TRBD1 identical over 7 bases. The specimen comprised CD4+ or CD8+ T cells sorted from blood, sampled in a trial of the OX40 agonist ivuxolimab. The receptor was isolated from an adult with an advanced solid tumor such as melanoma, head and neck, liver or kidney cancer. CDR3 sequence (DNA): TGTGCCAGCAGCTTGGAAGAACAGGGGAGGAGAACTGAAGCTTTCTTT. Protein product: CASSLEEQGRRTEAFF. Supplemented by reference TRBV5-5 and TRBJ1-1, the full variable domain reads DAGVTQSPTHLIKTRGQQVTLRCSPISGHKSVSWYQQVLGQGPQFIFQYYEKEERGRGNFPDRFSARQFPNYSSELNVNALLLGDSALYLCASSLEEQGRRTEAFFGQGTRLTVV.